This section outlines one TCR beta chain sequence together with its context. Its antigen is undetermined. The sample contains more than one DNA sequence encoding this CDR3. The germline CDR1 and CDR2 sequences are MDHEN and SYDVKM. V was trimmed by 5 bases and J by 1 base, leaving 9 bases between them. The CDR3 sequence is 14 residues long. This entry comes from a study of shared clonotypes between healthy human individuals. Overall study context: Samples came from two female and three male donors aged 18 to 49.

CD8 memory comprised CD45RO+ plus CCR7-negative CD45RA+ TemRA cells. This table comes from immunoSEQ multiplex PCR, and its TCRdb copy is limited to in-frame clones, with some not included. The table records about 380,000 clones, about 97% of them present only once. Points from the study as a whole: When naive CD4 clonotypes were compared across a few donors, about 5% were shared.

The source is a man under 40 in good health. Material: memory CD8+ T cells sorted from blood. Stated subset: CD45RO+ cells pooled with CCR7-negative TemRA cells. The rearrangement links TRBV28 to TRBJ1-5; no definite D call. The CDR3 bases are TGTGCCAGCAGTAAAATGGGAAGCAATCAGCCCCAGCATTTT. Amino acid sequence: CASSKMGSNQPQHF.